The clone carrying this T cell receptor (beta chain) has only a few counts. Its antigen is currently unknown. Germline CDR1 is SNHLY and CDR2 is FYNNEI. This CDR3 is built from 14 residues. V was clipped by 4 bases and J by 4 bases, with 11 bases between them. The data originate from a study of radiation and T cells in renal cell carcinoma. General study findings and limits: From baseline, blood top tumor clonotypes peaked at 2 weeks post-radiation. Pretreatment tumor biopsies were lacking, so baseline clonotypes are unknown.

Time point specified: blood 4 weeks post-SBRT, at nephrectomy. Indicated treatment: 15 Gy SBRT to primary tumor, nephrectomy 4 weeks later. Nephrectomy followed 15 Gy stereotactic body radiation by 4 weeks. The tumor was a clear cell renal cell carcinoma. Profiling relied on immunoSEQ multiplex PCR, and the TCRdb table lists in-frame clones only, not all of them. This table holds 75,000 to 90,000 clones, about nine tenths found once. The source was blood, collected from a patient whose treatment included radiotherapy and nephrectomy. The J gene is TRBJ1-5, the V gene TRBV2; D not certain. The clonotype originates from a woman aged 70 to 79 with renal cell carcinoma. The CDR3 DNA follows: TGTGCCAGCAGTGGCGGCAGTTTAAATCAGCCCCAGCATTTT. This sequence encodes CASSGGSLNQPQHF. The full variable domain, rest sourced from reference TRBV2 and TRBJ1-5, is EPEVTQTPSHQVTQMGQEVILRCVPISNHLYFYWYRQILGQKVEFLVSFYNNEISEKSEIFDDQFSVERPDGSNFTLKIRSTKLEDSAMYFCASSGGSLNQPQHFGDGTRLSIL.